The rows below give T cell receptor beta chains drawn from one sample of a study of blood T cell repertoires in COVID-19. Assay: immunoSEQ multiplex PCR; the TCRdb copy retains only in-frame clones and omits some. This sample has about 73,000 clones; roughly nine tenths occur once, and the top ten carry about 9.1%. Sample: peripheral blood. These receptors originate from an older man with acute or convalescent COVID-19. The conserved cysteine and the conserved F or W are not part of the CDR3 here. Fields, in order: V gene, clone size, J gene, CDR3 protein. Only some rows state a clone size, as once, few, many or a class for expanded clones.

v_call: TRBV27
clone_size: -
j_call: TRBJ1-4
cdr3_aa: ASSRQGANEKLF

v_call: TRBV7-2
clone_size: -
j_call: TRBJ1-5
cdr3_aa: ASSSTAAGFQH

v_call: TRBV6-5
clone_size: -
j_call: TRBJ2-7
cdr3_aa: ASRTGGALSEQY

v_call: TRBV27
clone_size: -
j_call: TRBJ2-5
cdr3_aa: ASSLGLAGETQY

v_call: TRBV3-1/TRBV3-2
clone_size: -
j_call: TRBJ1-2
cdr3_aa: ASSRGTGGIYGYT

v_call: TRBV6-6
clone_size: -
j_call: TRBJ2-1
cdr3_aa: ASSYSAGSSEQF

v_call: TRBV12-5
clone_size: -
j_call: TRBJ2-3
cdr3_aa: ASGPVPGLAGGPSTQY

v_call: TRBV5-1
clone_size: -
j_call: TRBJ1-1
cdr3_aa: ASSLPTGDTEAF

v_call: TRBV5-1
clone_size: -
j_call: TRBJ1-3
cdr3_aa: ASSADPVSGNTIY

v_call: TRBV5-1
clone_size: -
j_call: TRBJ2-3
cdr3_aa: ASSLGTGDGTDTQY

v_call: TRBV9
clone_size: -
j_call: TRBJ2-5
cdr3_aa: ASSVGHRQETQY

v_call: TRBV27
clone_size: -
j_call: TRBJ2-1
cdr3_aa: ASSLLQGNEQF

v_call: TRBV23-1
clone_size: -
j_call: TRBJ1-3
cdr3_aa: ASSQSRGQDSGNTIY

v_call: TRBV30
clone_size: -
j_call: TRBJ1-6
cdr3_aa: AWSVGWTGSKNSPLH

v_call: TRBV2
clone_size: -
j_call: TRBJ1-4
cdr3_aa: ASKEQLLNEKLF

v_call: TRBV29-1
clone_size: -
j_call: TRBJ2-3
cdr3_aa: SVTGTSGGGSTDTQY

v_call: TRBV6-2/TRBV6-3
clone_size: -
j_call: TRBJ2-3
cdr3_aa: ASSYEAGDLTDTQY

v_call: TRBV3-1/TRBV3-2
clone_size: -
j_call: TRBJ2-5
cdr3_aa: ASSQDRKTQY

v_call: TRBV7-3
clone_size: -
j_call: TRBJ2-1
cdr3_aa: ASSSTGSYNEQF

v_call: TRBV11-3
clone_size: -
j_call: TRBJ2-5
cdr3_aa: ASSLPFSDREGRQETQY

v_call: TRBV5-1
clone_size: -
j_call: TRBJ2-5
cdr3_aa: ASSGPDGSETQY

v_call: TRBV6-5
clone_size: -
j_call: TRBJ2-3
cdr3_aa: ASSFLAGPSTDTQY

v_call: TRBV27
clone_size: -
j_call: -
cdr3_aa: ASSATNYEQY

v_call: TRBV2
clone_size: -
j_call: TRBJ2-5
cdr3_aa: ASRKESETQY

v_call: TRBV13
clone_size: few
j_call: TRBJ1-4
cdr3_aa: ASSLWGGNEKLF

v_call: TRBV5-4
clone_size: -
j_call: TRBJ2-1
cdr3_aa: ASSLVGSYEQF

v_call: TRBV4-1
clone_size: -
j_call: TRBJ2-2
cdr3_aa: ASSQESAGANTGELF

v_call: TRBV13
clone_size: once
j_call: TRBJ2-5
cdr3_aa: ASSLGRDQETQY